Listed below are T cell receptor beta chains from one sample, sequenced in a study of T cells in Graves' hyperthyroidism and ophthalmopathy. TCRdb processed the multiplex PCR reads anew with MiXCR; each CDR3 protein has one entry. The sample has around 800,000 distinct CDR3 sequences; 38% are singletons. The source material was blood. The receptors shown here come from a man aged 18 to 30 with Graves' hyperthyroidism. Each CDR3 is given with its conserved first and last residue. Fields, in order: J gene, clone size, D gene, V gene, CDR3 protein, CDR3 DNA. The D gene is left open where the match is weak. Clone size appears in some rows only: once, few, many, or a class for an expanded clone.

>TRBJ1-4|many|TRBD1|TRBV15
CATSYRDREEKLFF
TGTGCCACCAGCTACCGGGACAGGGAGGAAAAACTGTTTTTT
>TRBJ1-1|NA|TRBD1|TRBV13
CASSTQQGMNTEAFF
TGTGCCAGCAGCACTCAACAGGGGATGAACACTGAAGCTTTCTTT
>TRBJ1-4|many|NA|TRBV10-3
CAISEGLDEEGREKLFF
TGTGCCATCAGTGAGGGGTTAGACGAGGAAGGAAGAGAAAAACTGTTTTTT
>TRBJ1-1|NA|TRBD1|TRBV12-3/TRBV12-4
CASSRGQGAFAEAFF
TGTGCCAGCAGCAGGGGACAGGGGGCGTTCGCTGAAGCTTTCTTT
>TRBJ1-4|many|TRBD1|TRBV29-1
CSVQQGAENEKLFF
TGCAGCGTCCAACAGGGGGCCGAGAATGAAAAACTGTTTTTT
>TRBJ1-2|NA|NA|TRBV6-6
CASGQGANYGYTF
TGTGCCAGCGGGCAGGGAGCTAACTATGGCTACACCTTC
>TRBJ2-5|NA|NA|TRBV25-1
CASSHWPPGDLPETQYF
TGCGCCAGCAGCCATTGGCCTCCGGGAGACCTCCCTGAGACCCAGTACTTC
>TRBJ1-4|NA|TRBD1|TRBV15
CATSEDREGGEKLFF
TGTGCCACCAGCGAGGACAGGGAAGGCGGTGAAAAACTGTTTTTT
>TRBJ1-2|NA|TRBD1|TRBV9
CASSPPTGGYGYTF
TGTGCCAGCAGCCCACCGACAGGGGGCTATGGCTACACCTTC
>TRBJ1-2|many|NA|TRBV19
CASSIPGNGYTF
TGTGCCAGTAGTATCCCAGGGAATGGCTACACCTTC
>TRBJ2-2|few|NA|TRBV7-9
CASSILNTNTGELFF
TGTGCCAGCAGCATACTCAACACGAACACCGGGGAGCTGTTTTTT
>TRBJ1-5|many|NA|TRBV19
CASSTWTQPQHF
TGTGCCAGTAGTACGTGGACCCAGCCCCAGCATTTT
>TRBJ1-1|NA|NA|TRBV7-2
CASSRRELEAFF
TGTGCCAGCAGCCGCAGGGAGCTTGAAGCTTTCTTT
>TRBJ1-6|NA|TRBD1|TRBV6-5
CASSLASFLGQGYSPLHF
TGTGCCAGCAGCTTAGCCAGTTTTTTGGGACAGGGATATTCACCCCTCCACTTT
>TRBJ1-2|many|TRBD1|TRBV19
CASSIGQGGYGYTF
TGTGCCAGTAGTATAGGACAGGGTGGCTATGGCTACACCTTC
>TRBJ2-3|NA|NA|TRBV2
CASSEALSGKYGDTQYF
TGTGCCAGCAGTGAAGCGCTATCGGGGAAGTACGGAGATACGCAGTATTTT
>TRBJ2-7|few|TRBD2|TRBV19
CASQPGSGRFEQYF
TGTGCCAGCCAACCGGGGAGCGGGAGGTTCGAGCAGTACTTC